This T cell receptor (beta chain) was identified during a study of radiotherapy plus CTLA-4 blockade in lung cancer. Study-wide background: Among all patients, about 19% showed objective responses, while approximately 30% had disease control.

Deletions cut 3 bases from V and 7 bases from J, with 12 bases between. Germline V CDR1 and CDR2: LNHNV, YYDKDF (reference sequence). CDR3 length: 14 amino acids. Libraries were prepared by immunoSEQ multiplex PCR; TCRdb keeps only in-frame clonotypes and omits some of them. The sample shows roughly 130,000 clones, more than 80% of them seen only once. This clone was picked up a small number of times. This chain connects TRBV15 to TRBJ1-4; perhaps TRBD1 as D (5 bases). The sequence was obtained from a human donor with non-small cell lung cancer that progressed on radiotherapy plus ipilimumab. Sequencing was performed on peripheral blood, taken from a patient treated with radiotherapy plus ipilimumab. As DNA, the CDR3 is TGTGCCACCAGCAGGGGACGGACGGGTGAAAAACTGTTTTTT. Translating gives CATSRGRTGEKLFF.